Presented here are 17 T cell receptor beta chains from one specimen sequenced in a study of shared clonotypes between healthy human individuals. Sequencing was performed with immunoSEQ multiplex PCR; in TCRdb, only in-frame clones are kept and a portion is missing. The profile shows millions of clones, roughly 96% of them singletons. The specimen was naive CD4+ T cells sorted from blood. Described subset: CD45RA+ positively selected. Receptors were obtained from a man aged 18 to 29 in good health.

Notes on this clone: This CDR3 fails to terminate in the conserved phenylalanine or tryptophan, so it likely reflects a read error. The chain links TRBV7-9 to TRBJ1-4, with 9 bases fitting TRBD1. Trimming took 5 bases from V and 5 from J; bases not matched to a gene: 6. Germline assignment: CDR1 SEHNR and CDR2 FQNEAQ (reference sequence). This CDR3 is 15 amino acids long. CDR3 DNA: TGTGCCAGCAGCCCAGGGACAGGGCCAAATGAAAAACTGTTTTCT. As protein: CASSPGTGPNEKLFS.

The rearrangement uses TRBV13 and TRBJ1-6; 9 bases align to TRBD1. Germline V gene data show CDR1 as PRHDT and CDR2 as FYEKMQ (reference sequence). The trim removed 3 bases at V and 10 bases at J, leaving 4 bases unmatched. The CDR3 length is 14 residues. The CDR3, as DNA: TGTGCCAGCAGCTTGGGACAGGGAAAGTCACCCCTCCACTTT. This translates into CASSLGQGKSPLHF.

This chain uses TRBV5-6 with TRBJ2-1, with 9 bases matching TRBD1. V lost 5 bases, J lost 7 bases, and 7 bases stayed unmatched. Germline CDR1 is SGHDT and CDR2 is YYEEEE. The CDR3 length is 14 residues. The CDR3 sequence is CASRNDRGRNEQFF. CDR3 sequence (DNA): TGTGCCAGCAGAAACGACAGGGGGAGAAATGAGCAGTTCTTC.

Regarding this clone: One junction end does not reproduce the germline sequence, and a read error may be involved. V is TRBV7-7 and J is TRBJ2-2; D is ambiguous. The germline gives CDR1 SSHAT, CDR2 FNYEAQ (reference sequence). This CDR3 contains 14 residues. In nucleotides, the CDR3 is TGTGCTAGCAGCTTAGTTGGAGCTTCCGGGGAGCTGTTTTTT. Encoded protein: CASSLVGASGELFF. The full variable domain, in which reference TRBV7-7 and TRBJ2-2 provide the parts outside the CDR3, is GAGVSQSPRYKVTKRGQDVTLRCDPISSHATLYWYQQALGQGPEFLTYFNYEAQPDKSGLPSDRFSAERPEGSISTLTIQRTEQRDSAMYRCASSLVGASGELFFGEGSRLTVL.

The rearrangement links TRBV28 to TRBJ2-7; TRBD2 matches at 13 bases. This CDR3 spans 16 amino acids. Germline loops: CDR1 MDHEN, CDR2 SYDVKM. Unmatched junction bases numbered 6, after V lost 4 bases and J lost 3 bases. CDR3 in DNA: TGTGCCAGCAGTTCATCGGGACTAGCGGGGCTCTACGAGCAGTACTTC. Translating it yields CASSSSGLAGLYEQYF.

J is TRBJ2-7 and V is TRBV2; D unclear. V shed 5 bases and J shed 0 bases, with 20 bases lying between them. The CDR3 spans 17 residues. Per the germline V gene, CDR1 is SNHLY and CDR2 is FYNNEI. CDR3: CASSPPLAGPSSYEQYF. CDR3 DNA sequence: TGTGCCAGCAGTCCACCACTGGCAGGCCCGAGCTCCTACGAGCAGTACTTC.

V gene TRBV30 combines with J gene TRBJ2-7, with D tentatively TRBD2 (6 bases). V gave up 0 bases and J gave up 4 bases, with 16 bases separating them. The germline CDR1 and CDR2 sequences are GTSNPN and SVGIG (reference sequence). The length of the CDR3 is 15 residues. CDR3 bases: TGTGCCTGGAGTGTTGCGGGGCGTGTCGCATACGAGCAGTACTTC. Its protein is CAWSVAGRVAYEQYF.

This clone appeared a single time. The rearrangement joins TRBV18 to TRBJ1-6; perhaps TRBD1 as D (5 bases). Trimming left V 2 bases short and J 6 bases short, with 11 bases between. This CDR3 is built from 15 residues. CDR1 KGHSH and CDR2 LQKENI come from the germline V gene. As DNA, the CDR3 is TGTGCCAGCTCACCAGGGGCTGGGCTTAATTCACCCCTCCACTTT. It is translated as CASSPGAGLNSPLHF.

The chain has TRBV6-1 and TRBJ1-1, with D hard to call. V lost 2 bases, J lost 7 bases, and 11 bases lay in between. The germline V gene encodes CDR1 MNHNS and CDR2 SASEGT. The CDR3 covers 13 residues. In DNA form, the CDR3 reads TGTGCCAGCAGTGAATGGGGTGGGGATGAAGCTTTCTTT. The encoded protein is CASSEWGGDEAFF.

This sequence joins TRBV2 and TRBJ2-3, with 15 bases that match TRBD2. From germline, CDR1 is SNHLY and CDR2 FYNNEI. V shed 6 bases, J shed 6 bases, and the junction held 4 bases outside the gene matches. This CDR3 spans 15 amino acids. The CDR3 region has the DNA TGTGCCAGCAGAGGGACTAGCGGGAGGTTGGATACGCAGTATTTT. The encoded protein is CASRGTSGRLDTQYF.

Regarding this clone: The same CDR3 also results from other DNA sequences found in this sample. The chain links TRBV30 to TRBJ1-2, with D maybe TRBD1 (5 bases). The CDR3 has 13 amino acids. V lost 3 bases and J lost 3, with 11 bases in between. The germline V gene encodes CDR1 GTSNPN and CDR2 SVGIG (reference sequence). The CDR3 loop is CAWSQGGDYGYTF. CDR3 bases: TGTGCCTGGAGCCAGGGTGGAGACTATGGCTACACCTTC.

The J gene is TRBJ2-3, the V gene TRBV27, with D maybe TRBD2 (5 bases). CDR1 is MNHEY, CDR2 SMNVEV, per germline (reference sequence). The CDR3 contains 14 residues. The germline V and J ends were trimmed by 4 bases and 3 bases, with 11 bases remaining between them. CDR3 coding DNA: TGTGCCAGCAGTTCCCCCCGGGGTACAGATACGCAGTATTTT. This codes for CASSSPRGTDTQYF.

CDR3 sequence: CASSRGHGSPLHF. DNA for the CDR3: TGTGCCAGCAGTAGGGGGCATGGATCACCCCTCCACTTT. The V call is TRBV6-5, the J call TRBJ1-6, with TRBD1 matching over 7 bases. The CDR3 is 13 amino acids. The germline CDR1 and CDR2 sequences are MNHEY and SVGAGI. V shed 5 bases, J shed 10 bases, and the junction held 5 bases outside the gene matches.

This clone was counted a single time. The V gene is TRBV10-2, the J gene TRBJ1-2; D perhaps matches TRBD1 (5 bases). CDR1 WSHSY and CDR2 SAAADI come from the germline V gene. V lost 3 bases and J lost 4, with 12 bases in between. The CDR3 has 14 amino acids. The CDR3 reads CASSEGERGYGYTF. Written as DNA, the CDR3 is TGCGCCAGCAGTGAAGGGGAGAGAGGCTATGGCTACACCTTC.

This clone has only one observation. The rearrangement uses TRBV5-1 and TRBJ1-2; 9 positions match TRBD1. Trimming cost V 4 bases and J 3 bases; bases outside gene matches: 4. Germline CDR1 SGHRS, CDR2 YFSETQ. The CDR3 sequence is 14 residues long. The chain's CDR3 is CASSRWTGDYGYTF. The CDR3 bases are TGCGCCAGCAGCCGCTGGACAGGGGACTATGGCTACACCTTC. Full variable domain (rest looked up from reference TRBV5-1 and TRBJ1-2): KAGVTQTPRYLIKTRGQQVTLSCSPISGHRSVSWYQQTPGQGLQFLFEYFSETQRNKGNFPGRFSGRQFSNSRSEMNVSTLELGDSALYLCASSRWTGDYGYTFGSGTRLTVV.

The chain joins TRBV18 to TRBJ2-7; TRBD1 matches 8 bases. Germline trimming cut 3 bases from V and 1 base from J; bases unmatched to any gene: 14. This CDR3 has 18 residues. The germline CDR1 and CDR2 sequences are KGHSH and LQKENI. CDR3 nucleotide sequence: TGTGCCAGCTCACCGCTCAAACAGGGGGTCGATCCATCCTACGAGCAGTACTTC. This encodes CASSPLKQGVDPSYEQYF.

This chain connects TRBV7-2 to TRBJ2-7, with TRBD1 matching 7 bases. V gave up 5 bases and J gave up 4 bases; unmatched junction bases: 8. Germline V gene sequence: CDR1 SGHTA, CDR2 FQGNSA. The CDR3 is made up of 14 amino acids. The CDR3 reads CASSERTGLYEQYF. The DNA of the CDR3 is TGTGCCAGCAGCGAACGGACAGGTTTGTACGAGCAGTACTTC.